Shown below are 16 T cell receptor beta chains from a single sample sequenced in a study of blood T cell repertoires in COVID-19. This table comes from immunoSEQ multiplex PCR, and its TCRdb copy is limited to in-frame clones, with some not included. Of about 72,000 clones in the sample, around 80% are singletons; the top ten hold around 20%. Sequenced material: peripheral blood. The receptors originated from a human donor in a cohort sampled during active COVID-19.

This chain links TRBV6-2 or TRBV6-3 with TRBJ1-5; the match to TRBD1 covers 8 bases. Looked up from germline, CDR1 is MNHEY and CDR2 is SVGEGT. Germline trimming cut 5 bases from V and 0 bases from J; bases unmatched to any gene: 15. The CDR3 loop spans 19 amino acids. CDR3 in DNA: TGTGCCAGCAGTCCGGACAGGGCCTCGATCTACTATAGCAATCAGCCCCAGCATTTT. Its translation is CASSPDRASIYYSNQPQHF.

CDR3 sequence reads: CASSQAVRETQYF. The CDR3 nucleotides read TGTGCCAGCAGCCAAGCGGTCCGGGAGACCCAGTACTTC. V is TRBV4-2 and J is TRBJ2-5; D gene ambiguous. This CDR3 contains 13 residues. Trimming took 1 base from V and 5 from J, leaving 8 bases between them. Germline CDR1 is LGHNA and CDR2 is YNFKEQ.

The J gene is TRBJ1-2, the V gene TRBV30, with unresolved D. The CDR3 covers 13 residues. CDR1 is GTSNPN, CDR2 SVGIG, per germline (reference sequence). Trimming pared 3 bases from V and 3 bases from J, leaving 11 bases between. CDR3 in amino acids: CAWSNRGDYGYTF. CDR3 nucleotide sequence: TGTGCCTGGAGCAACCGGGGAGACTATGGCTACACCTTC. The whole variable domain, remainder taken from reference TRBV30 and TRBJ1-2, is SQTIHQWPATLVQPVGSPLSLECTVEGTSNPNLYWYRQAAGRGLQLLFYSVGIGQISSEVPQNLSASRPQDRQFILSSKKLLLSDSGFYLCAWSNRGDYGYTFGSGTRLTVV.

The rearrangement uses TRBV5-4 and TRBJ2-7; TRBD1 aligns across 7 bases. V lost 4 bases to trimming and J lost 6 bases; unmatched junction nucleotides: 19. CDR1 and CDR2 (germline): SGHNT, YYREEE (reference sequence). The CDR3 has 17 residues. CDR3: CASSPYPDRASGREQYF. The CDR3 bases are TGTGCCAGCAGCCCCTATCCCGACAGGGCGTCCGGCCGCGAGCAGTACTTC.

This clone has only one observation. J is TRBJ1-1 and V is TRBV10-3, with 9 bases lining up with TRBD1. CDR1 and CDR2 from the germline V gene are ENHRY and SYGVKD. The V segment lost 6 bases and the J segment 1 base; nucleotides outside the gene matches: 3. CDR3 size: 14 residues. The CDR3 DNA reads TGTGCCATCAGGGGACAGGGAGCGAACACTGAAGCTTTCTTT. It translates to CAIRGQGANTEAFF.

This clone was observed once. The chain couples TRBV7-9 to TRBJ1-4; D is perhaps TRBD1 (6 bases). The V gene lost 8 bases and the J gene lost 7 bases, with 14 bases spanning the gap. The CDR3 is made up of 13 amino acids. Germline assignment: CDR1 SEHNR and CDR2 FQNEAQ (reference sequence). As DNA, the CDR3 is TGTGCCAGCGGCAACAGGGATCTTGAAAAACTGTTTTTT. Protein product: CASGNRDLEKLFF.

V usage is TRBV19 and J usage is TRBJ2-5; 8 bases fit TRBD1. Germline CDR1 and CDR2: LNHDA and SQIVND (reference sequence). The CDR3 loop spans 15 amino acids. V was clipped by 1 base and J by 2 bases; unmatched bases: 3. DNA for the CDR3: TGTGCCAGTAGTATAGTAGGACAGGGTCAAGAGACCCAGTACTTC. As protein: CASSIVGQGQETQYF.

The V call is TRBV29-1, the J call TRBJ1-4; D ambiguous. The CDR3 covers 12 residues. Between the trimmed V and J ends, which lost 4 bases and 4 bases, there was a span of 7 bases. Germline V gene lookup returns CDR1 SQVTM and CDR2 ANQGSEA. The CDR3 sequence: CSVGQFNEKLFF. Written as DNA, the CDR3 is TGCAGCGTTGGGCAGTTTAATGAAAAACTGTTTTTT.

The chain carries TRBV18 and TRBJ1-6; D is undetermined. The CDR3 is 15 amino acids. V was cut by 1 base and J by 6 bases, with 10 bases left in between. Germline V gene lookup returns CDR1 KGHSH and CDR2 LQKENI. This chain's CDR3 is CASSPLQDSNSPLHF. The CDR3 DNA sequence: TGTGCCAGCTCACCACTCCAGGATTCTAATTCACCCCTCCACTTT. Looking up the rest from reference TRBV18 and TRBJ1-6 gives the full variable domain: NAGVMQNPRHLVRRRGQEARLRCSPMKGHSHVYWYRQLPEEGLKFMVYLQKENIIDESGMPKERFSAEFPKEGPSILRIQQVVRGDSAAYFCASSPLQDSNSPLHFGNGTRLTVT.

This clone was recorded once. The V and J genes are TRBV19 and TRBJ1-2, with TRBD1 matching over 7 bases. Losses at the gene ends were 5 bases for V and 0 bases for J; bases not matched to a gene: 6. Per the germline V gene, CDR1 is LNHDA and CDR2 is SQIVND (reference sequence). This CDR3 comprises 15 residues. The CDR3 region is CASSLQGRPNYGYTF. DNA for the CDR3: TGTGCCAGTAGTTTACAGGGGAGGCCTAACTATGGCTACACCTTC.

This chain links TRBV6-5 with TRBJ1-3; D gene unclear. Germline CDR1 and CDR2: MNHEY and SVGAGI. V was trimmed by 6 bases and J by 0 bases, leaving 12 bases between them. This CDR3 spans 15 amino acids. The CDR3 reads CASSPGDISGNTIYF. CDR3 coding DNA: TGTGCCAGCAGCCCGGGAGATATCTCTGGAAACACCATATATTTT.

A single count supports this clone. V gene TRBV14 combines with J gene TRBJ1-2; no firm D call. CDR1 is SGHDN, CDR2 FVKESK, per germline. The V gene lost 2 bases and the J gene lost 7 bases, with 8 bases spanning the gap. CDR3 length: 12 residues. In nucleotides, the CDR3 is TGTGCCAGCAGCCAAAGCGGGCCTGGCTACACCTTC. Its translation: CASSQSGPGYTF.

There are a few counts of this clone. The chain uses TRBV14 and TRBJ1-1, with 7 bases identical to TRBD1. J gave up 0 bases and V 1 base, and 8 bases lay outside the gene matches. Germline V CDR1 and CDR2: SGHDN, FVKESK. The CDR3 contains 17 residues. CDR3 residues: CASSQARAGGLNTEAFF. The CDR3 DNA sequence: TGTGCCAGCAGCCAAGCACGGGCAGGGGGGTTGAACACTGAAGCTTTCTTT.

V and J are TRBV6-2 or TRBV6-3 and TRBJ1-2; tentative D call: TRBD1 (6 bases). This CDR3 has 17 amino acids. V lost 5 bases, J lost 4 bases, and 23 bases lay in between. From germline, CDR1 is MNHEY and CDR2 SVGEGT. The DNA of the CDR3 is TGTGCCAGCAGTCCCATCCCTACAGGGACGAACTTCTATGGCTACACCTTC. This translates into CASSPIPTGTNFYGYTF.

The chain joins TRBV4-1 to TRBJ2-7, with TRBD1 matching 9 bases. This CDR3 has 15 amino acids. The V gene's germline CDR1 is MGHRA and CDR2 YSYEKL. V trimming: 6 bases; J trimming: 4 bases; junction bases outside the gene matches: 10. CDR3 loop: CASSRAGTGMYEQYF. CDR3 in DNA: TGCGCCAGCAGTAGAGCCGGGACAGGGATGTACGAGCAGTACTTC.

This chain links TRBV2 with TRBJ1-1; a possible D gene is TRBD1 (5 bases). V dropped 6 bases and J dropped 0 bases, with 11 bases sitting between them. Germline V CDR1 and CDR2: SNHLY, FYNNEI. This CDR3 is built from 14 residues. The CDR3 region has the DNA TGTGCCAGCAGCGTCAGGGTGATGAACACTGAAGCTTTCTTT. Protein product: CASSVRVMNTEAFF.